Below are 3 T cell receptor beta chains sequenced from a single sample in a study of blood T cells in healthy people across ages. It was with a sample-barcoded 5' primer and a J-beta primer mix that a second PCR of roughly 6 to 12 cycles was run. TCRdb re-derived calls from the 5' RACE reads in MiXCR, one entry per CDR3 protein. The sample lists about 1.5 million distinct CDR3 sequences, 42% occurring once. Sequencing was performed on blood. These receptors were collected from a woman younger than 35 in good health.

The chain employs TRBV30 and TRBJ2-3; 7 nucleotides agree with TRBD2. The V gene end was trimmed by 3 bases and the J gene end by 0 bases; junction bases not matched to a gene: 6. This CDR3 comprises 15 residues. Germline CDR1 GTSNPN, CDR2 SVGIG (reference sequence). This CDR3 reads CAWSWGGFSTDTQYF. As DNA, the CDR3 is TGTGCCTGGAGCTGGGGGGGTTTTAGCACAGATACGCAGTATTTT.

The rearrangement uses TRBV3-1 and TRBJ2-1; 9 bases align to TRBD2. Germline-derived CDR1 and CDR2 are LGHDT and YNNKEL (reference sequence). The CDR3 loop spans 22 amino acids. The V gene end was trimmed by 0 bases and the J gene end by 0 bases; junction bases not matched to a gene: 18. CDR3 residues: CASSQDLFFGLALTSSYNEQFF. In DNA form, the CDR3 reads TGTGCCAGCAGCCAAGATCTCTTTTTTGGACTAGCGCTAACGAGCTCCTACAATGAGCAGTTCTTC.

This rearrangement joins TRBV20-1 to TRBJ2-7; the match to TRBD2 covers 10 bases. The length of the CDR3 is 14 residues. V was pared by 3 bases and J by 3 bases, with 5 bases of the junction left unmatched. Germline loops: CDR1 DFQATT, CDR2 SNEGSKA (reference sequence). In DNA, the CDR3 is TGCAGTGCTAGCATCCCTAGCGGGGGCTACGAGCAGTACTTC. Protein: CSASIPSGGYEQYF.